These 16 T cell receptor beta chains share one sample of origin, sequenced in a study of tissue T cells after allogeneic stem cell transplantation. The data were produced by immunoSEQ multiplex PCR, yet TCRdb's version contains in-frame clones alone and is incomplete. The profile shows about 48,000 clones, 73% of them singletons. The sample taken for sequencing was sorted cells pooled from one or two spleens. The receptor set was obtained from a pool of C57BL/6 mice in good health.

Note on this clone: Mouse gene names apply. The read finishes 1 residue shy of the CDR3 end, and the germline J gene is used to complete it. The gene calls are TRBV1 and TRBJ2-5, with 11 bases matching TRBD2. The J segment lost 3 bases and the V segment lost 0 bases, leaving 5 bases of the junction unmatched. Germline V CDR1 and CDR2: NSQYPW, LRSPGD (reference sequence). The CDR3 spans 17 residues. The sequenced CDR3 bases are TGCACCTGCAGTGCAGATACCACTGGGGGGGCGCAAGACACCCAGTAC. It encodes CTCSADTTGGAQDTQY. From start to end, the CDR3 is CTCSADTTGGAQDTQYF.

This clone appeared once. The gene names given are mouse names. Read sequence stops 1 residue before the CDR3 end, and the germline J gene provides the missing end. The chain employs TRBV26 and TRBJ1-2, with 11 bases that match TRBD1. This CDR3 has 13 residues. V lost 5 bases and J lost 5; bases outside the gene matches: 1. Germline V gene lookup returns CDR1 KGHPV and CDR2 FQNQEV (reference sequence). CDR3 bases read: TGTGCCAGCAGTTGGGACAGGGGGTCCGACTACACC. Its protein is CASSWDRGSDYT. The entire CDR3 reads CASSWDRGSDYTF.

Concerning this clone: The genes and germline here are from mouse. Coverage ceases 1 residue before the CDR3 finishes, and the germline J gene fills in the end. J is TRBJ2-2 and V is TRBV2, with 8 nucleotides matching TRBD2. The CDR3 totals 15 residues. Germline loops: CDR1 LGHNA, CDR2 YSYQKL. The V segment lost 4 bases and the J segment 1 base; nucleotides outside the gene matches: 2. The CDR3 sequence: CASSLTGENTGQLYF. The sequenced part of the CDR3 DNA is TGTGCCAGCAGCCTGACTGGGGAAAACACCGGGCAGCTCTAC.

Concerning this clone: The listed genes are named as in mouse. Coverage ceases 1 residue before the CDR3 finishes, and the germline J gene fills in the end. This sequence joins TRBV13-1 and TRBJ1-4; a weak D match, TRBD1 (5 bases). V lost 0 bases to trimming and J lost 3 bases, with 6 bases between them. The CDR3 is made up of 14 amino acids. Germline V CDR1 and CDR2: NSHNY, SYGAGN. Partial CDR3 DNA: TGTGCCAGCAGTGATGAGACAGCCAACGAAAGATTATTT. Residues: CASSDETANERLF. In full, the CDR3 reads CASSDETANERLFF.

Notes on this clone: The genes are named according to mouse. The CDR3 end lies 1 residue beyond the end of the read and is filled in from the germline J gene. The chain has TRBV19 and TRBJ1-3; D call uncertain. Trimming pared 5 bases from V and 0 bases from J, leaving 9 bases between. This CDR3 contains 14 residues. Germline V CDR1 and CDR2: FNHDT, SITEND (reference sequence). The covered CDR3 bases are TGTGCCAGCAGGGAGGGTAATTCTGGAAATACGCTCTAT. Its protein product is CASREGNSGNTLY. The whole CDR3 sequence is CASREGNSGNTLYF.

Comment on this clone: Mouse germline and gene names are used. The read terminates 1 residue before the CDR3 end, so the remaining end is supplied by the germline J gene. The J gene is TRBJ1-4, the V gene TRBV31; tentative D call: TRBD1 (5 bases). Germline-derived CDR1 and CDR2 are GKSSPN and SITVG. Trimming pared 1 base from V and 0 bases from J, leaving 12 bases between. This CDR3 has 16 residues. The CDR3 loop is CAWSPWTKFSNERLFF. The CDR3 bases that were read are TGTGCCTGGAGTCCCTGGACAAAATTTTCCAACGAAAGATTATTT. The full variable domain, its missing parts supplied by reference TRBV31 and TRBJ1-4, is AQTIHQWPVAEIKAVGSPLSLGCTIKGKSSPNLYWYWQATGGTLQQLFYSITVGQVESVVQLNLSASRPKDDQFILSTEKLLLSHSGFYLCAWSPWTKFSNERLFFGHGTKLSVL.

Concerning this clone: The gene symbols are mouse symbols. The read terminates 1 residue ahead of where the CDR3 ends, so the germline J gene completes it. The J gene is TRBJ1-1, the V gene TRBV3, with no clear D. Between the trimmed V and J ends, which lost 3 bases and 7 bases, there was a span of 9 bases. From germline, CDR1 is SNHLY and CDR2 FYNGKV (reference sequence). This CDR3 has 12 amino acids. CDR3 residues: CASSFVGREVFF. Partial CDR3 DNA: TGTGCCAGCAGCTTTGTAGGGAGAGAAGTCTTC.

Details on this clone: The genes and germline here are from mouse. CDR3 region: CASTWDRGYEQYF. Partial CDR3 DNA: TGTGCCAGCACCTGGGACAGGGGGTATGAACAGTAC. This chain connects TRBV19 to TRBJ2-7, with 11 bases aligning to TRBD1. The read gets to within 1 residue of the CDR3 end, and the germline J gene fills in the rest. Germline V gene sequence: CDR1 FNHDT, CDR2 SITEND (reference sequence). This CDR3 is built from 13 residues. The junction had 3 bases not matched to a gene; V was cut back by 6 bases and J by 4 bases. Drawing the rest from reference TRBV19 and TRBJ2-7, the complete variable domain is GGIITQTPKFLIGQEGQKLTLKCQQNFNHDTMYWYRQDSGKGLRLIYYSITENDLQKGDLSEGYDASREKKSSFSLTVTSAQKNEMAVFLCASTWDRGYEQYFGPGTRLTVL.

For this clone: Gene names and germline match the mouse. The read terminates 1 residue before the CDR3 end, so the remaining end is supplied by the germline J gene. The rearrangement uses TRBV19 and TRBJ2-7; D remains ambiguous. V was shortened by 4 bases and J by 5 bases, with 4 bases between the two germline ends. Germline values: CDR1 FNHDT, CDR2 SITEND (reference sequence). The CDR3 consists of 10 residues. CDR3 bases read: TGTGCCAGCAGTGGAAATGAACAGTAC. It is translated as CASSGNEQY. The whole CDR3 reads CASSGNEQYF.

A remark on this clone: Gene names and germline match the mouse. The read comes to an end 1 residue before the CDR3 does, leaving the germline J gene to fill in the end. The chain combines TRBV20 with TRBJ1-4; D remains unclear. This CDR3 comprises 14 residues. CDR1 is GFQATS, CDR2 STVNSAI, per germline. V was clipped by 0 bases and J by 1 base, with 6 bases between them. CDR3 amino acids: CGARDSNSNERLFF. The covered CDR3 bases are TGTGGTGCTAGGGATTCCAATTCCAACGAAAGATTATTT.

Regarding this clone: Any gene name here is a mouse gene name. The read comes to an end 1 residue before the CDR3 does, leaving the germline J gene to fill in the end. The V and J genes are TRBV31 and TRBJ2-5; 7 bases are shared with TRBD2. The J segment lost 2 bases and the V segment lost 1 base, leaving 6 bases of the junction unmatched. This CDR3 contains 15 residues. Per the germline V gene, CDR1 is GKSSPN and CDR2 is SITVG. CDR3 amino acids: CAWSPGGGGQDTQYF. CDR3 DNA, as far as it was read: TGTGCCTGGAGTCCGGGGGGGGGAGGCCAAGACACCCAGTAC. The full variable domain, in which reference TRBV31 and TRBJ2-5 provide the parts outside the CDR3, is AQTIHQWPVAEIKAVGSPLSLGCTIKGKSSPNLYWYWQATGGTLQQLFYSITVGQVESVVQLNLSASRPKDDQFILSTEKLLLSHSGFYLCAWSPGGGGQDTQYFGPGTRLLVL.

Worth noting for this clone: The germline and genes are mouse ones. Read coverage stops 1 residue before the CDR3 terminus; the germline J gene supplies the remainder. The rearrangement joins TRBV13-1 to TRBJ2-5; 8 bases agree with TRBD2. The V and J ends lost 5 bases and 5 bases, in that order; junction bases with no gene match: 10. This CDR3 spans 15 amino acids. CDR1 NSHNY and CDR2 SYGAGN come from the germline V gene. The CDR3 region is CASRPPGGAGDTQYF. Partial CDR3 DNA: TGTGCCAGCAGACCCCCCGGGGGGGCTGGAGACACCCAGTAC.

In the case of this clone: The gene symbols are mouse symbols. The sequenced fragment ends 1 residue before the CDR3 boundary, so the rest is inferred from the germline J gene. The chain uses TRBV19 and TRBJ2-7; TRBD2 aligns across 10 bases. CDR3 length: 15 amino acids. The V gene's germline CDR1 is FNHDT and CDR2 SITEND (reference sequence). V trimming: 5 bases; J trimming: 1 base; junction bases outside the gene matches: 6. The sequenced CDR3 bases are TGTGCCAGCAGGCCCAGACTGGGGGGATCCTATGAACAGTAC. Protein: CASRPRLGGSYEQY. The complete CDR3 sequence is CASRPRLGGSYEQYF.

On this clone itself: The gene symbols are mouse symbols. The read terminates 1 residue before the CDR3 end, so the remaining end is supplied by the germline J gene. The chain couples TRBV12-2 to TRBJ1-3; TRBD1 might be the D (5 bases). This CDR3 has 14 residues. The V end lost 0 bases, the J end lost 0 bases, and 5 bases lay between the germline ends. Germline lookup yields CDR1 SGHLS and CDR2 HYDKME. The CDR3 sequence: CASSLGHSGNTLYF. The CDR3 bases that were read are TGTGCCAGCTCTCTCGGACATTCTGGAAATACGCTCTAT.

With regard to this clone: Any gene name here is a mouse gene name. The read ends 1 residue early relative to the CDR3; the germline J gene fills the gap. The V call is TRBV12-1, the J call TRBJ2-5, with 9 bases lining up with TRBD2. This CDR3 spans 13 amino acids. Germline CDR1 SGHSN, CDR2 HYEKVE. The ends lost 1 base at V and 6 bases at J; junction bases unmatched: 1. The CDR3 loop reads CASSLGTGDTQYF. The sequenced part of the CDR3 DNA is TGTGCCAGCTCTCTGGGGACTGGGGACACCCAGTAC.

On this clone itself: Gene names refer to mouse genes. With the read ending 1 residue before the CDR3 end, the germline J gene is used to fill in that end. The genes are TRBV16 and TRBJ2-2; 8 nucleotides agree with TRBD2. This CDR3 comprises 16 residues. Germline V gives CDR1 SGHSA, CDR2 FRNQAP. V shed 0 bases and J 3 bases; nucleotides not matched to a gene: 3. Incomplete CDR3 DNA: TGTGCAAGCAGCTTAGACTGGGGGGCTGACACCGGGCAGCTCTAC. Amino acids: CASSLDWGADTGQLY. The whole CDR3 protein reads CASSLDWGADTGQLYF. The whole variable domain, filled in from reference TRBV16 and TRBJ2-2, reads NAGVIQTPRHKVTGKGQEATLWCEPISGHSAVFWYRQTIVQGLEFLTYFRNQAPIDDSGMPKERFSAQMPNQSHSTLKIQSTQPQDSAVYLCASSLDWGADTGQLYFGEGSKLTVL.